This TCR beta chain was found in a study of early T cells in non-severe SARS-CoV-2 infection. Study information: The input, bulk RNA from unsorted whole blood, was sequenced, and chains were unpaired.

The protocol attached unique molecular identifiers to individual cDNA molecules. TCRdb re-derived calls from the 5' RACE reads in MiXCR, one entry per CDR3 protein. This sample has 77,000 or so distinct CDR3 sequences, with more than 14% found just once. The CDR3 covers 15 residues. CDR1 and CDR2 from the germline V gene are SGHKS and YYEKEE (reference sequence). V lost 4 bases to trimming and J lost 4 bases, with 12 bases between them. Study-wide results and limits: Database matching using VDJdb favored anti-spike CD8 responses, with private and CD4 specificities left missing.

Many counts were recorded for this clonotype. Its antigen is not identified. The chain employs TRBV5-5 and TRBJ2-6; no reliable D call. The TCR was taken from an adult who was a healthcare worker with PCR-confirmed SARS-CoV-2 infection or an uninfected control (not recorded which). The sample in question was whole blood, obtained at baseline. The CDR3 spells CASSLQELGANVLTF. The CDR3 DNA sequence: TGTGCCAGCAGCCTCCAGGAGCTCGGGGCCAACGTCCTGACTTTC.